What follows are 17 T cell receptor beta chains derived from one specimen sequenced in a study of OX40 agonist ivuxolimab in advanced cancers. Measured with immunoSEQ multiplex PCR; TCRdb has only the in-frame clones, and not every one. Of tens of thousands of clones in the sample, around nine tenths were seen once. Sequenced material: CD4+ or CD8+ T cells sorted from blood, taken in a trial of the OX40 agonist ivuxolimab. The receptors originated from an adult with an advanced solid tumor such as melanoma, head and neck, liver or kidney cancer.

This clone was seen a single time. V usage is TRBV6-5 and J usage is TRBJ2-1, with D hard to call. This CDR3 has 14 residues. The V end was cut by 2 bases, the J end by 5 bases, with 10 bases between. CDR1 and CDR2 (germline): MNHEY, SVGAGI. The chain's CDR3 is CASSYARADNEQFF. CDR3 bases: TGTGCCAGCAGTTACGCCCGTGCTGACAATGAGCAGTTCTTC.

This clone was detected only once. This chain links TRBV7-9 with TRBJ2-1, with 13 bases lining up with TRBD2. The CDR3 is 16 amino acids. The ends lost 4 bases at V and 4 bases at J; junction bases unmatched: 4. Germline V lookup: CDR1 SEHNR, CDR2 FQNEAQ (reference sequence). CDR3 DNA: TGTGCCAGCAGCTCTTCGGGACTAGCGGGATACAATGAGCAGTTCTTC. It translates to CASSSSGLAGYNEQFF.

The CDR3 DNA is TGTGCCAGCAGCTTTAAGCGGGAGGAGCTTGAGCAGTTCTTC. It yields the protein CASSFKREELEQFF. V is TRBV5-4 and J is TRBJ2-1; 9 nucleotides align to TRBD2. V lost 2 bases to trimming and J lost 9 bases; unmatched junction nucleotides: 6. The CDR3 contains 14 residues. CDR1 is SGHNT, CDR2 YYREEE, per germline (reference sequence).

This chain joins TRBV7-6 and TRBJ2-7; TRBD1 aligns across 11 bases. V was clipped by 5 bases and J by 0 bases; unmatched bases: 6. The CDR3 length is 16 residues. Germline CDR1 SGHVS, CDR2 FNYEAQ. The CDR3 protein is CASSRGTGGSSYEQYF. The CDR3 DNA reads TGTGCCAGCAGCCGGGGGACAGGGGGTAGCTCCTACGAGCAGTACTTC.

This clone has only one observation. The CDR3 sequence: CASSFLGGDNEQFF. The CDR3 DNA reads TGTGCCAGCAGCTTTCTGGGGGGAGACAATGAGCAGTTCTTC. This chain connects TRBV7-3 to TRBJ2-1; TRBD2 might be the D (6 bases). The V gene's germline CDR1 is SGHTA and CDR2 FQGTGA. Trimming took off 3 bases at V and 5 bases at J, with 11 bases between the two ends. The CDR3 spans 14 residues.

The chain combines TRBV11-2 with TRBJ2-2; D remains ambiguous. The CDR3 runs 12 residues. V was cut by 2 bases and J by 3 bases, with 1 base left in between. Germline assignment: CDR1 SGHAT and CDR2 FQNNGV. CDR3: CASSLYTGELFF. In nucleotides, the CDR3 is TGTGCCAGCAGCTTATACACCGGGGAGCTGTTTTTT.

This chain links TRBV5-6 with TRBJ2-2, with D uncertain. CDR3 size: 13 residues. Germline V gene data show CDR1 as SGHDT and CDR2 as YYEEEE. V lost 2 bases to trimming and J lost 1 base, with 3 bases between them. The CDR3 bases are TGTGCCAGCAGCTTAGGGAACACCGGGGAGCTGTTTTTT. It specifies CASSLGNTGELFF.

For the CDR3, the DNA is TGTGCCAGCAGCGTAGGGGGGAGACAGGTCACCGGGGAGCTGTTTTTT. Protein: CASSVGGRQVTGELFF. The V call is TRBV9, the J call TRBJ2-2; D is perhaps TRBD1 (6 bases). This CDR3 is built from 16 residues. Germline CDR1 SGDLS, CDR2 YYNGEE. Trimming cost V 0 bases and J 4 bases, with 13 bases left between them.

The chain carries TRBV5-8 and TRBJ1-5; D uncertain. V dropped 0 bases and J dropped 6 bases, with 4 bases sitting between them. The CDR3 is 12 amino acids. The germline V gene has CDR1 SGHTS and CDR2 YDEGEE. CDR3 region: CASSLEGQPQHF. In DNA form, the CDR3 reads TGTGCCAGCAGCTTGGAAGGTCAGCCCCAGCATTTT.

The chain has TRBV7-6 and TRBJ2-7; 9 bases map to TRBD1. Germline V lookup: CDR1 SGHVS, CDR2 FNYEAQ. V was clipped by 5 bases and J by 2 bases; unmatched bases: 7. This CDR3 is 15 amino acids long. CDR3 DNA: TGTGCCAGCAGCCCGGGACAGGGAATGACCTACGAGCAGTACTTC. This sequence encodes CASSPGQGMTYEQYF. Looking up the rest from reference TRBV7-6 and TRBJ2-7 gives the full variable domain: GAGVSQSPRYKVTKRGQDVALRCDPISGHVSLYWYRQALGQGPEFLTYFNYEAQQDKSGLPNDRFSAERPEGSISTLTIQRTEQRDSAMYRCASSPGQGMTYEQYFGPGTRLTVT.

The chain couples TRBV7-3 to TRBJ1-1, with D unclear. Trimming cost V 2 bases and J 5 bases, with 6 bases left between them. This CDR3 has 12 residues. The germline V gene has CDR1 SGHTA and CDR2 FQGTGA. CDR3 region: CASSLGETEAFF. The CDR3 DNA reads as TGTGCCAGCAGCTTAGGGGAAACTGAAGCTTTCTTT.

V and J are TRBV5-6 and TRBJ2-7; 9 positions match TRBD1. After removal of 5 bases from V and 3 bases from J, the junction contained 3 bases not matched to a gene. Germline assignment: CDR1 SGHDT and CDR2 YYEEEE. CDR3 length: 13 amino acids. The CDR3 sequence: CASRGQGVYEQYF. CDR3 bases: TGTGCCAGCAGGGGACAGGGTGTCTACGAGCAGTACTTC.

This chain connects TRBV6-4 to TRBJ2-2; D is unclear. This CDR3 spans 14 amino acids. V dropped 5 bases and J dropped 3 bases, with 10 bases sitting between them. Germline CDR1 is MRHNA and CDR2 is SNTAGT. CDR3 region: CASSTGPDTGELFF. CDR3 nucleotides: TGTGCCAGCAGTACGGGCCCTGACACCGGGGAGCTGTTTTTT.

The rearrangement links TRBV27 to TRBJ1-1; no reliable D call. The CDR3 runs to 13 residues. Trimming stripped 6 bases from V and 2 bases from J, with 10 bases between. Per germline, CDR1 MNHEY and CDR2 SMNVEV (reference sequence). The CDR3 here is CASRVFINTEAFF. Written as DNA, the CDR3 is TGTGCCAGCAGGGTGTTCATAAACACTGAAGCTTTCTTT.

The rearrangement joins TRBV9 to TRBJ2-2, with D perhaps being TRBD1 or TRBD2 (5 bases each). The germline CDR1 and CDR2 sequences are SGDLS and YYNGEE. The CDR3 sequence is 14 residues long. Trimming took 3 bases from V and 4 from J, leaving 10 bases between them. Here the CDR3 DNA reads TGTGCCAGCAGCGCTGAGGGGTCCACCGGGGAGCTGTTTTTT. It codes for CASSAEGSTGELFF.

The rearrangement joins TRBV19 to TRBJ2-7; D not certain. The germline V and J ends were trimmed by 5 bases and 2 bases, with 19 bases remaining between them. This CDR3 comprises 16 residues. Germline V gene sequence: CDR1 LNHDA, CDR2 SQIVND (reference sequence). The CDR3 is CASSSFGPALPYEQYF. CDR3 coding DNA: TGTGCCAGTAGTTCTTTTGGGCCGGCGCTCCCCTACGAGCAGTACTTC.

The J gene is TRBJ1-1, the V gene TRBV5-1; D is uncertain. Trimming removed 2 bases from V and 1 base from J, with 6 bases in between. Looked up from germline, CDR1 is SGHRS and CDR2 is YFSETQ. The CDR3 totals 13 residues. This CDR3 is CASSFTANTEAFF. Written as DNA, the CDR3 is TGCGCCAGCAGCTTCACGGCGAACACTGAAGCTTTCTTT.